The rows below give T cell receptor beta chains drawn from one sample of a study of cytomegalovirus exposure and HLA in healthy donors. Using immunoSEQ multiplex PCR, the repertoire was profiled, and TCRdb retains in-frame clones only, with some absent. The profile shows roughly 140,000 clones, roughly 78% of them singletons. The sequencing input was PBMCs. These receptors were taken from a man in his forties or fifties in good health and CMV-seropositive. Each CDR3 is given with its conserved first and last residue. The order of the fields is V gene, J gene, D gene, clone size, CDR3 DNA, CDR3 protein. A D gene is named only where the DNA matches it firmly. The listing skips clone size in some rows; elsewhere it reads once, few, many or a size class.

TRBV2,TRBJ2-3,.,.,TGTGCCAGCAGTGCATCGGTCGGCACAGATACGCAGTATTTT,CASSASVGTDTQYF
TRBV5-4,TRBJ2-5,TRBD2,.,TGTGCCAGCAGAAGTAAACTAGCGGAAGAGACCCAGTACTTC,CASRSKLAEETQYF
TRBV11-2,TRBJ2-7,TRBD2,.,TGTGCCAGCAGCTTATTAGACGGGAGGGGGACCCACGAGCAGTACTTC,CASSLLDGRGTHEQYF
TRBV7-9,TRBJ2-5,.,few,TGTGCCAGCAGCACTCCTAGCGAATCCCAAGAGACCCAGTACTTC,CASSTPSESQETQYF
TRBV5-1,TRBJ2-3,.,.,TGCGCCAGCAGCTTGTTTTTCCCAGGAAACTACCCACAGGACGCAGATACGCAGTATTTT,CASSLFFPGNYPQDADTQYF
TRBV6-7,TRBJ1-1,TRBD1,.,TGTGCCAGCAGTTACCCGGATAGGACAGGGAAAAAAAACCAGAACACTGAAGCTTTCTTT,CASSYPDRTGKKNQNTEAFF
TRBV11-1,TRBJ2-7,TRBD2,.,TGTGCCAGCAGCTTAGGACTAGCGGGGGGATACTCCTACGAGCAGTACTTC,CASSLGLAGGYSYEQYF
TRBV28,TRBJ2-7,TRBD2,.,TGTGCCAGCAGTATATTAGCGGGAGGGTATTACGAGCAGTACTTC,CASSILAGGYYEQYF
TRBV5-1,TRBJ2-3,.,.,TGCGCCAGCAGCCCCACAGGGAACACAGATACGCAGTATTTT,CASSPTGNTDTQYF
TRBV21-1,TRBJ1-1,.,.,TGTGCCAGCAGCAGGACACAGGGACAGAACACTGAAGCTTTCTTT,CASSRTQGQNTEAFF
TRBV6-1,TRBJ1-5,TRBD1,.,TGTGCCAGCAGTCCCACAGGGGGTGAGGATCAGCCCCAGCATTTT,CASSPTGGEDQPQHF
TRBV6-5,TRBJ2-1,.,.,TGTGCCAGCAGTTACTCGACGGGCGGAGGGCCAGAGCAGTTCTTC,CASSYSTGGGPEQFF
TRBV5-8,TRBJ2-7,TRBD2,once,TGTGCCAGCACCCTGGGACTACTGAGCTCCTACGAGCAGTACTTC,CASTLGLLSSYEQYF
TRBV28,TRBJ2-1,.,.,TGTGCCAGCAGATACAATGATGGGCAGTTCTTC,CASRYNDGQFF
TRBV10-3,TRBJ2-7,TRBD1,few,TGTGCCATCAGTCCCATGCAGGGGGGACAGGACGAGCAGTACTTC,CAISPMQGGQDEQYF
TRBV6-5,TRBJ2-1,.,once,TGTGCCAGCAGTTACCGAGATTACAATGAGCAGTTCTTC,CASSYRDYNEQFF
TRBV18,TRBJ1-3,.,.,TGTGCCAGCTCACCGTCGGGAGGCTACTCTGGAAACACCATATATTTT,CASSPSGGYSGNTIYF
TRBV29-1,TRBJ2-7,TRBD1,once,TGCAGCGTTGCCAGGACAGGACTTACTGGGGGCGAGCAGTACTTC,CSVARTGLTGGEQYF
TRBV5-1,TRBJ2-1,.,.,TGCGCCAGCAGCTTGGATCCCCCGGGACAAAGTTACAATGAGCAGTTCTTC,CASSLDPPGQSYNEQFF
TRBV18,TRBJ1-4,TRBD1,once,TGTGCCAGCTCACCCGGGACAGGGGAGGAAAAACTGTTTTTT,CASSPGTGEEKLFF
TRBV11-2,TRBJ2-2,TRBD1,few,TGTGCCAGCAGCTTAGATCCCGAGGGGGCTAACACCGGGGAGCTGTTTTTT,CASSLDPEGANTGELFF
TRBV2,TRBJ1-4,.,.,TGTGCCAGCAGCTTGAGCGGGACCACTGGTGAAAAACTGTTTTTT,CASSLSGTTGEKLFF
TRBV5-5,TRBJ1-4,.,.,TGTGCCAGCAGCTTGCGGTGGGCCCCTAATGAAAAACTGTTTTTT,CASSLRWAPNEKLFF
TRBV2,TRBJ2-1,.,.,TGTGCCAGCAGCTGGCCCGTTACAGGGATAGACTCCTACAATGAGCAGTTCTTC,CASSWPVTGIDSYNEQFF
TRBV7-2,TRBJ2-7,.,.,TGTGCCAGCAGCGCGAGCTACGAGCAGTACTTC,CASSASYEQYF
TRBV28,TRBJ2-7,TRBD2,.,TGTGCCAGCAGTACCCCAAGCGGGGCCACCTACGAGCAGTACTTC,CASSTPSGATYEQYF
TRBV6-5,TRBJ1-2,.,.,TGTGCCAGCAGTTACTCCTCGGGGGGCGTCGATGGCTACACCTTC,CASSYSSGGVDGYTF
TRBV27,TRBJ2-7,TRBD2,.,TGTGCCAGCAGTCACCGACTAGCGTACTCCTACGAGCAGTACTTC,CASSHRLAYSYEQYF
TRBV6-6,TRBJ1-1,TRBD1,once,TGTGCCAGCAGCTTCTGGACAGGGGGCCTCGTCACTGAAGCTTTCTTT,CASSFWTGGLVTEAFF
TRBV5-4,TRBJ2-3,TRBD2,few,TGTGCCAGCAGCCAGGGACTAGCGGGAGGCACAGATACGCAGTATTTT,CASSQGLAGGTDTQYF
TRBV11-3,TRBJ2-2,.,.,TGTGCCAGCAGCTTCGTCCCCGGGGAGCTGTTTTTT,CASSFVPGELFF
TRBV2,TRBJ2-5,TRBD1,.,TGTGCCACCAGGCAGGGGGCGGGTCAAGAGACCCAGTACTTC,CATRQGAGQETQYF
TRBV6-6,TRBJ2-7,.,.,TGTGCCAGCAGATCCTCAGGGGGGAACTACGAGCAGTACTTC,CASRSSGGNYEQYF
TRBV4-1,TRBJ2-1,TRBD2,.,TGCGCCAGCAGACTAGCGGGATCTACCTCCTACAATGAGCAGTTCTTC,CASRLAGSTSYNEQFF
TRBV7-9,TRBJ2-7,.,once,TGTGCCAGCAGTACGTCAGCCTACGAGCAGTACTTC,CASSTSAYEQYF
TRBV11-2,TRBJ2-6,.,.,TGTGCCAGCAGCTTAGGGGCTACTGGGGCCAACGTCCTGACTTTC,CASSLGATGANVLTF